This TCR beta chain is from a study of cytomegalovirus exposure and HLA in healthy donors. Study-level information: The approximately 120 validation repertoires, a later analysis reported, used the same platform as the 666 first-cohort repertoires. The study's findings and limits: Confirmation in vitro established that a few CMV-associated chains were specific for CMV antigens.

A word on this clone: The antigen remains undetermined.

Profiled with immunoSEQ multiplex PCR; TCRdb holds only in-frame clones, not every one. The data contain 120,000 to 150,000 clones, about 91% of them singletons. CDR1 and CDR2 from the germline V gene are SGDLS and YYNGEE. V lost 4 bases and J 0 bases, leaving 17 bases between the germline ends. The CDR3 runs 16 residues. The V gene is TRBV9, the J gene TRBJ2-7, with D tentatively TRBD2 (7 bases). This TCR derives from a man aged 18 to 30 in good health and CMV-seropositive. The sequenced sample consisted of PBMCs. CDR3: CASSPRAGDYSYEQYF. In nucleotides, the CDR3 is TGTGCCAGCAGCCCAAGGGCAGGGGACTACTCCTACGAGCAGTACTTC.